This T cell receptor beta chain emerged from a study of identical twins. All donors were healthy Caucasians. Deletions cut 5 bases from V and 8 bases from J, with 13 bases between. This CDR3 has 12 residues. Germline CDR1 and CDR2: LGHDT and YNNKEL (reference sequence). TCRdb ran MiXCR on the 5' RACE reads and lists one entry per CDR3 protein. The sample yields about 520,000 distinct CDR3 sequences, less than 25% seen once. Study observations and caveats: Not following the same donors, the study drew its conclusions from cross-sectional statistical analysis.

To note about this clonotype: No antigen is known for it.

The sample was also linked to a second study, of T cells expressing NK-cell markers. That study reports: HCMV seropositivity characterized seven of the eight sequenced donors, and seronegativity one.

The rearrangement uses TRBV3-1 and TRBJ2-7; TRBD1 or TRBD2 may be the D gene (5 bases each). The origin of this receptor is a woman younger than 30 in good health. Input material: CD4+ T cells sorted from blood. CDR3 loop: CASSLLGTKQYF. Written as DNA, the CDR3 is TGTGCCAGCAGCTTGCTTGGGACCAAGCAGTACTTC.